This record looks at one T cell receptor beta chain sequence and its context. What it recognizes is unknown. Method: immunoSEQ multiplex PCR; TCRdb's copy keeps in-frame clones and lacks some. This table holds some 150,000 clones, approximately 90% found once. This CDR3 spans 15 amino acids. Germline values: CDR1 MDHEN, CDR2 SYDVKM. The V end was cut by 4 bases, the J end by 5 bases, with 18 bases between. The sample originates from a study of T cell responses to AZD1222 COVID-19 vaccine. Study conclusions and caveats: None of the repertoires were sampled until the peak T cell response had passed.

This chain links TRBV28 with TRBJ2-7, with D possibly TRBD1 on 5 matching bases. This receptor was identified in an adult in good health. Material: peripheral blood, obtained on day 0 of AZD1222 vaccination. The CDR3 sequence is CASSSWTTTPHEQYF. The DNA for the CDR3 is TGTGCCAGCAGTTCATGGACAACGACTCCCCACGAGCAGTACTTC.